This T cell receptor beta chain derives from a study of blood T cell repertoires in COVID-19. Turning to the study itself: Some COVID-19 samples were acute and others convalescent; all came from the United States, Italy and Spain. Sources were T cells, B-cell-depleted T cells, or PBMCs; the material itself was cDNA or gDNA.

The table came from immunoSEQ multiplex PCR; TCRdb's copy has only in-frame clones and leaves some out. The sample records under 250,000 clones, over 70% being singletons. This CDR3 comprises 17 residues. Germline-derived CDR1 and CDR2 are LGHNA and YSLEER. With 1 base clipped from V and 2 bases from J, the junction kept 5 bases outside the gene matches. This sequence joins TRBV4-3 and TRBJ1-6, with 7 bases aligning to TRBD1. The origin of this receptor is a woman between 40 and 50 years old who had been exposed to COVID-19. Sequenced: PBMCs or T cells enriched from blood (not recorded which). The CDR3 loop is CASSQAPQGAYNSPLHF. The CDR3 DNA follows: TGCGCCAGCAGCCAAGCCCCCCAGGGGGCCTATAATTCACCCCTCCACTTT.